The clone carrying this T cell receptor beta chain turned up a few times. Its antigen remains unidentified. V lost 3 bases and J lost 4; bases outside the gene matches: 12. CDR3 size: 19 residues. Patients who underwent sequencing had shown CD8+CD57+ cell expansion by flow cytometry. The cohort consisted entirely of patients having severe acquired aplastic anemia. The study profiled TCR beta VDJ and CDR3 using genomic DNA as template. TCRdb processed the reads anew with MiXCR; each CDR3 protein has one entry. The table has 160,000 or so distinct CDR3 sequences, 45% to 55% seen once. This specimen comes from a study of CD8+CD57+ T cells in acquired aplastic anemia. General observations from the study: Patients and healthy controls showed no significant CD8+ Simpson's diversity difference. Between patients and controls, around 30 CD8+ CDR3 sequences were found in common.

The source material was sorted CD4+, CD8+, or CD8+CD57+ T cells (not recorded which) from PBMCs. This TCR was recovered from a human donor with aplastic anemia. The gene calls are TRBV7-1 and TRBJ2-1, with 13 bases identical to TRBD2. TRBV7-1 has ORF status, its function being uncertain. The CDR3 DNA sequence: TGTGCCAGCAGCTCCAAGGTGGGACTAGCGGGGTGGATTTACAATGAGCAGTTCTTC. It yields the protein CASSSKVGLAGWIYNEQFF.